The present T cell receptor (beta chain) was sequenced within a study of esophageal squamous cell carcinoma under preoperative chemotherapy. Study-level points and caveats: After treatment, tumor-infiltrating lymphocytes seemed to come partly from incoming peripheral T cells, not only local changes.

TCRdb itself ran the PCR reads through MiXCR, one entry per CDR3 protein. The profile covers 15,000 to 20,000 distinct CDR3 sequences, with nearly 50% appearing a single time and approximately 30% taken by the ten largest. The time point here: before preoperative PTX-NDP chemotherapy. Paclitaxel-nedaplatin chemotherapy was given to patients ahead of their surgery. This clonotype has more than one count but fewer than ten. No antigen is known for it. The CDR3 extends over 13 amino acids. V dropped 3 bases and J dropped 1 base, with 7 bases sitting between them. Germline loops: CDR1 SGHTA, CDR2 FQGNSA. This rearrangement joins TRBV7-2 to TRBJ2-7, with D unclear. The origin of this receptor is a human donor with esophageal squamous cell carcinoma. The donor label of this sample is uncertain. Collection of the sample occurred from a patient given preoperative chemotherapy. The CDR3 spells CASSFMSSYEQYF. The CDR3, as DNA: TGTGCCAGCAGCTTCATGTCATCCTACGAGCAGTACTTC.